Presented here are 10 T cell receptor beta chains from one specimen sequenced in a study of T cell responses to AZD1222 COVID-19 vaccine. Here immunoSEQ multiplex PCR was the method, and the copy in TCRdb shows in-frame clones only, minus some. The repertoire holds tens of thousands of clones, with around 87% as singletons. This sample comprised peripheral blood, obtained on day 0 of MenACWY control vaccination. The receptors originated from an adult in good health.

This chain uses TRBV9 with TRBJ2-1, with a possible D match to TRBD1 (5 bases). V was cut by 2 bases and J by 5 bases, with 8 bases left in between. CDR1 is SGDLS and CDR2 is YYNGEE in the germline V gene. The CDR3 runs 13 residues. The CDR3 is CASSVRVNNEQFF. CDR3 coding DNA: TGTGCCAGCAGCGTCAGGGTTAACAATGAGCAGTTCTTC.

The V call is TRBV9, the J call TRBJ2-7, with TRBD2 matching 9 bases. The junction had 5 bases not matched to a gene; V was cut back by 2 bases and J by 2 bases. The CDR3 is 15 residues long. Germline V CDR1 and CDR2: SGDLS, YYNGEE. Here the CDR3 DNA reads TGTGCCAGCAGCGTCAGCGGGAGGAGGACCTACGAGCAGTACTTC. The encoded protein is CASSVSGRRTYEQYF.

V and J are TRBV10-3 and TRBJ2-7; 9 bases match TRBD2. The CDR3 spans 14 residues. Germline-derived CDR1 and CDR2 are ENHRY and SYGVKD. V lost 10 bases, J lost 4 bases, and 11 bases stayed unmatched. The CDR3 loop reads CASQRVREGYEQYF. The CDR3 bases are TGTGCCAGCCAGCGGGTGCGGGAGGGGTACGAGCAGTACTTC.

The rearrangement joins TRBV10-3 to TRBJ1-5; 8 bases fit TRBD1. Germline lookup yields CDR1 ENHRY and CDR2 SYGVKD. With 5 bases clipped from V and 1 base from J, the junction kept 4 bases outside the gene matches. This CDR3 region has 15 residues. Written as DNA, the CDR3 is TGTGCCATCAGTCAACAGGGGGAGAGCAATCAGCCCCAGCATTTT. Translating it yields CAISQQGESNQPQHF.

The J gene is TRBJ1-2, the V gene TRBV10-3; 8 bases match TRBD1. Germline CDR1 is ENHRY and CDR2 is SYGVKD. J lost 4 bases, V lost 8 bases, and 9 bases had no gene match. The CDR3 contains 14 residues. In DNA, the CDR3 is TGTGCCATCGGACAGGGCGGGTGGGTCTATGGCTACACCTTC. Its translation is CAIGQGGWVYGYTF.

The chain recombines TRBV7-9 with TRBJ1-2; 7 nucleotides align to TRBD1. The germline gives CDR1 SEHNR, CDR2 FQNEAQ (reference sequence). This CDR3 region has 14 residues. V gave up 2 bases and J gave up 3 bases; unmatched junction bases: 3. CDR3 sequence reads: CASSLRGGDYGYTF. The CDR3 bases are TGTGCCAGCAGCTTACGAGGGGGCGACTATGGCTACACCTTC.

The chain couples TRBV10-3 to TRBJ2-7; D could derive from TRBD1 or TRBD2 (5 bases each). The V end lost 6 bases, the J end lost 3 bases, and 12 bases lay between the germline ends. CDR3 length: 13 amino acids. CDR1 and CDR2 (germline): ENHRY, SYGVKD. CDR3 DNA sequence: TGTGCCATCAGCAGGGACGGTGACTACGAGCAGTACTTC. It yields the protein CAISRDGDYEQYF.

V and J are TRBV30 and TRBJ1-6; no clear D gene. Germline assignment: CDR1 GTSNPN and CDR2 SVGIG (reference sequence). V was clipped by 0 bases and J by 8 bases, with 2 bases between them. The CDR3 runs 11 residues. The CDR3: CAWSVDSPLHF. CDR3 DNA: TGTGCCTGGAGTGTGGATTCACCCCTCCACTTT.

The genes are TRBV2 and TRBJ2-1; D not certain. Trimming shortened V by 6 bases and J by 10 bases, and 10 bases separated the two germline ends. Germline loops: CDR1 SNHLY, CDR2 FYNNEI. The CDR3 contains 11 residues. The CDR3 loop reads CASRRPREQFF. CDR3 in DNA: TGTGCCAGCAGAAGACCCCGGGAGCAGTTCTTC.

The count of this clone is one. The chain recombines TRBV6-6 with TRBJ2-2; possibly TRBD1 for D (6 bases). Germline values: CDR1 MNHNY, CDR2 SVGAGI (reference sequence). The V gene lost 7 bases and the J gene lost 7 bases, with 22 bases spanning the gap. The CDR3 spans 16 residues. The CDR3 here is CASTRRSPGEGGELFF. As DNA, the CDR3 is TGTGCCAGCACCCGAAGGTCCCCAGGGGAAGGCGGGGAGCTGTTTTTT.